The 9 T cell receptor beta chains presented below share a single source sample, sequenced in a study of shared clonotypes between healthy human individuals. Profiling relied on immunoSEQ multiplex PCR, and the TCRdb table lists in-frame clones only, not all of them. There are about 1.4 million clones in the sample; roughly 96% occur only once, and more than 0.9% lies in the top ten. The specimen sequenced was naive CD4+ T cells sorted from blood. Stated subset: CD45RA+ positively selected. These receptors all come from a man aged 30 to 45 in good health.

The V and J genes are TRBV18 and TRBJ1-3, with 7 bases fitting TRBD1. The trim removed 3 bases at V and 1 base at J, leaving 6 bases unmatched. This CDR3 spans 16 amino acids. Germline CDR1 is KGHSH and CDR2 is LQKENI. The CDR3, as DNA: TGTGCCAGCTCACCCCGCGGGACAGCGTCTGGAAACACCATATATTTT. Residues: CASSPRGTASGNTIYF.

V gene TRBV30 combines with J gene TRBJ2-6; D may match TRBD1 or TRBD2 (5 bases each). The CDR3 runs 15 residues. The germline CDR1 and CDR2 sequences are GTSNPN and SVGIG (reference sequence). The V end was cut by 1 base, the J end by 4 bases, with 11 bases between. CDR3 sequence (DNA): TGTGCCTGGAGTGCCAGAGGGGCAGGGGCCAACGTCCTGACTTTC. Translation gives CAWSARGAGANVLTF.

The chain is built from TRBV25-1 and TRBJ2-1; D is uncertain. The V gene lost 5 bases and the J gene lost 6 bases, with 5 bases spanning the gap. Germline assignment: CDR1 MGHDK and CDR2 SYGVNS. The CDR3 spans 11 residues. The CDR3 sequence: CASSNVNEQFF. As DNA, the CDR3 is TGTGCCAGCAGTAATGTCAATGAGCAGTTCTTC.

The chain has TRBV27 and TRBJ2-2; 7 bases align to TRBD1. The CDR3 is 15 residues long. The trim removed 6 bases at V and 5 bases at J, leaving 9 bases unmatched. In germline, CDR1 is MNHEY, CDR2 SMNVEV (reference sequence). CDR3 coding DNA: TGTGCCAGCAGAAGCAGGGGGTTCGGAACCGGGGAGCTGTTTTTT. This translates into CASRSRGFGTGELFF.

This sequence joins TRBV2 and TRBJ2-3; tentatively, D is TRBD1 (5 bases). The V end was cut by 10 bases, the J end by 5 bases, with 13 bases between. Germline V gene lookup returns CDR1 SNHLY and CDR2 FYNNEI. This CDR3 is built from 12 residues. The CDR3 sequence is CAKGAGIDTQYF. CDR3 DNA: TGTGCCAAAGGGGCAGGGATAGATACGCAGTATTTT.

The chain links TRBV7-8 to TRBJ2-5; no definite D call. Trimming cost V 1 base and J 4 bases, with 16 bases left between them. Germline CDR1 and CDR2: SGHVS and FQNEAQ. The CDR3 runs to 16 residues. Here the CDR3 DNA reads TGTGCCAGCAGCTTAGATGGGCAGAACTGGGGAGAGACCCAGTACTTC. This gives the protein CASSLDGQNWGETQYF.

This clone was counted a single time. V is TRBV9 and J is TRBJ2-7, with 10 bases aligning to TRBD2. The CDR3 spans 14 residues. Germline V lookup: CDR1 SGDLS, CDR2 YYNGEE. V dropped 2 bases and J dropped 6; count of bases not matched to a gene: 5. This chain's CDR3 is CASSVGLAGAEQYF. The CDR3 DNA reads TGTGCCAGCAGCGTGGGGCTAGCGGGAGCCGAGCAGTACTTC.

CDR3 DNA: TGTGCCAGCAGCTTGGACCGACCGGGACATGAGCAGTTCTTC. Translated: CASSLDRPGHEQFF. The V call is TRBV5-4, the J call TRBJ2-1; D is possibly TRBD1 or TRBD2 (5 bases each). This CDR3 spans 14 amino acids. The germline V gene encodes CDR1 SGHNT and CDR2 YYREEE (reference sequence). Trimming cost V 0 bases and J 8 bases, with 12 bases left between them. The full variable domain, completed using reference TRBV5-4 and TRBJ2-1, is ETGVTQSPTHLIKTRGQQVTLRCSSQSGHNTVSWYQQALGQGPQFIFQYYREEENGRGNFPPRFSGLQFPNYSSELNVNALELDDSALYLCASSLDRPGHEQFFGPGTRLTVL.

This chain uses TRBV5-5 with TRBJ2-5; D is unclear. Deletions cut 0 bases from V and 1 base from J, with 7 bases between. The CDR3 covers 14 residues. The germline V gene has CDR1 SGHKS and CDR2 YYEKEE (reference sequence). CDR3 sequence reads: CASSLVGIQETQYF. CDR3 DNA sequence: TGTGCCAGCAGCTTGGTCGGCATCCAAGAGACCCAGTACTTC. The full variable domain, in which reference TRBV5-5 and TRBJ2-5 provide the parts outside the CDR3, is DAGVTQSPTHLIKTRGQQVTLRCSPISGHKSVSWYQQVLGQGPQFIFQYYEKEERGRGNFPDRFSARQFPNYSSELNVNALLLGDSALYLCASSLVGIQETQYFGPGTRLLVL.